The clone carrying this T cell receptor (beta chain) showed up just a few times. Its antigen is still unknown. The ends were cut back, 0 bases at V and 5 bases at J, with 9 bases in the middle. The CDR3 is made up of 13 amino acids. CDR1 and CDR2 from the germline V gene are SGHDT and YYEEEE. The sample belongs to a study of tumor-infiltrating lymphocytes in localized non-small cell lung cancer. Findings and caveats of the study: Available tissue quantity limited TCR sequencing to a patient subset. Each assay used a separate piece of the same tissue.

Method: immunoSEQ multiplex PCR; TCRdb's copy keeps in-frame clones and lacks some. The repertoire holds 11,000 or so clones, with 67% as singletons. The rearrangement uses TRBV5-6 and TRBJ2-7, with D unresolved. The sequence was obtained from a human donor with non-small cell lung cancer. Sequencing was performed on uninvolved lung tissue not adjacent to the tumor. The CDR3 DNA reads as TGTGCCAGCAGCTTGGGGCCAACCGACGAGCAGTACTTC. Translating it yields CASSLGPTDEQYF.